Below, one T cell receptor beta chain is given with its context. The germline CDR1 and CDR2 sequences are SEHNR and FQNEAQ (reference sequence). Trimming took 4 bases from V and 4 from J, leaving 14 bases between them. This CDR3 is 14 amino acids long. Original handling: Estimation of nucleated cell counts relied on the amplification of reference gene primers. The repertoire was sequenced with immunoSEQ multiplex PCR; TCRdb's copy has only in-frame clones and lacks some. That table furnishes V, J and clone size, whereas the DNA furnished D and trimming. This table has 150,000 to 200,000 clones, roughly 88% appearing once. This entry is derived from a study of blood T cell repertoires in COVID-19. Study-level information: The samples span acute and convalescent COVID-19 from the United States, Italy and Spain. In each case, the material was cDNA or gDNA derived from T cells, B-cell-depleted T cells, or PBMCs.

This sequence joins TRBV7-9 and TRBJ2-7; D is possibly TRBD2 (6 bases). Sequencing was performed on peripheral blood. This sequence was found in a man between 18 and 35 years old with acute or convalescent COVID-19. The CDR3 DNA sequence: TGTGCCAGCAGCTCGGGACTCCCCCAGTACGAGCAGTACTTC. Protein product: CASSSGLPQYEQYF.